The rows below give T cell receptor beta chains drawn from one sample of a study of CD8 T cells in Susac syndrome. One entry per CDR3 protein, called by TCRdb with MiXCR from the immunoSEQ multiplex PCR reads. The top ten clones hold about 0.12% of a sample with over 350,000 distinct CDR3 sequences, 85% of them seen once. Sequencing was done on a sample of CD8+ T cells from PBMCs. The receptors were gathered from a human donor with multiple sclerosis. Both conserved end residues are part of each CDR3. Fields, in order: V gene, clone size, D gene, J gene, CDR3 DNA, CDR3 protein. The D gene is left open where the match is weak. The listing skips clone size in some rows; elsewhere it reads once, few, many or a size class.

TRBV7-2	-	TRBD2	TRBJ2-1	TGTGCCAGCAGCGTTGGGACTAGCGGGGCCTCTGAGCAGTTCTTC	CASSVGTSGASEQFF
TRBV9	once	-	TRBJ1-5	TGTGCCAGGACGCATGATGGCAATCAGCCCCAGCATTTT	CARTHDGNQPQHF
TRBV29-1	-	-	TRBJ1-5	TGCAGCGTTGCGGGGGCAGGGGATAGCAATCAGCCCCAGCATTTT	CSVAGAGDSNQPQHF
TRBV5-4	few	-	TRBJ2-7	TGTGCCAGCAGCTTGGACAGTGCCTACGAGCAGTACTTC	CASSLDSAYEQYF
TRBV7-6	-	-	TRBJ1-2	TGTGCCAGCAGCTCAAACAACTATGGCTACACCTTC	CASSSNNYGYTF
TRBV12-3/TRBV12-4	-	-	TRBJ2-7	TGTGCCAGCAGTTTCCAAACCTCTAGATACGAGCAGTACTTC	CASSFQTSRYEQYF
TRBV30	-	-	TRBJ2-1	TGTGCCTGGAAAGGAACTGGGAGTGAGCAGTTCTTC	CAWKGTGSEQFF
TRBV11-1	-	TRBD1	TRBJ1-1	TGTGCCAGCAGCTCGGGACAGGTTTGGGCAGCTTTCTTT	CASSSGQVWAAFF
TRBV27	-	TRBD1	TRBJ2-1	TGTGCCAGCAGTTCTCTGGGGACAGGGATCCAGTTCTTC	CASSSLGTGIQFF
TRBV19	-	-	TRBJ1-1	TGTGCCAGTAGTTCCTACAGGGAGGAGGACACTGAAGCTTTCTTT	CASSSYREEDTEAFF
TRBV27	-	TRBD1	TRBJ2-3	TGTGCCAGCAGTGTGACAGGGGGAAGCACAGATACGCAGTATTTT	CASSVTGGSTDTQYF
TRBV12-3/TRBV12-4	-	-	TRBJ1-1	TGTGCCAGCAGGATCGACGGCACTGAAGCTTTCTTT	CASRIDGTEAFF
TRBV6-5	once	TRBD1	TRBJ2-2	TGTGCCAGCCGGACAGGGGAAATCACCGGGGAGCTGTTTTTT	CASRTGEITGELFF
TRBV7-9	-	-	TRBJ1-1	TGTGCCAGCAGCGGGGGGGACGGCACTGAAGCTTTCTTT	CASSGGDGTEAFF
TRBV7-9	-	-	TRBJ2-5	TGTGCCAGCAGCGCGGAATCCCTCCCAGAGACCCAGTACTTC	CASSAESLPETQYF
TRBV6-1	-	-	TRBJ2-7	TGTGCCAGCGCGGACAGCAACCACAGTGACGAGCAGTACTTC	CASADSNHSDEQYF
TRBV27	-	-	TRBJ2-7	TGTGCCAGCAGTCCAAGGGCAGTCTCCTACGAGCAGTACTTC	CASSPRAVSYEQYF
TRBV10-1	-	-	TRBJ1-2	TGCGCCAGCAGTGAGAACAGGGAAGGTGGCTACACCTTC	CASSENREGGYTF
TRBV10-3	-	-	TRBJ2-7	TGTGCCATCAGTGTTCGGGATAGCCGAGAGCAGTACTTC	CAISVRDSREQYF
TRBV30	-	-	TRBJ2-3	TGTGCCTGGAGTAGGGGCTTGGAAGATACGCAGTATTTT	CAWSRGLEDTQYF
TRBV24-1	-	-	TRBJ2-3	TGTGCCACCAGTGGACCCAGCTCCACAGATACGCAGTATTTT	CATSGPSSTDTQYF
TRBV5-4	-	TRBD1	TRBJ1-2	TGTGCCAGCAGCTTCCCAACAGGGGGCCTCTATGGCTACACCTTC	CASSFPTGGLYGYTF
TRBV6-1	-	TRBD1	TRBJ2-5	TGTGCCAGCAGGGGGACAGGGGGCGAAAAGACCCAGTACTTC	CASRGTGGEKTQYF
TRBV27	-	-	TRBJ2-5	TGTGCCAGCAGTACGAATCTGGAGACCCAGTACTTC	CASSTNLETQYF